These 5 T cell receptor beta chains share one sample of origin, sequenced in a study of CD8 T cells in Susac syndrome. Reverse transcription of roughly 0.45 to 1 ug RNA used random hexamers. TCRdb ran MiXCR on the immunoSEQ multiplex PCR reads and lists one entry per CDR3 protein. The sample holds roughly 110,000 distinct CDR3 sequences; 94% are singletons and the top ten take 0.41%. The sample was CD8+ T cells from PBMCs. Receptors originate from a human donor with Susac syndrome.

The sample holds one count of this clonotype. The chain links TRBV7-2 to TRBJ1-5; D gene uncertain. V lost 5 bases to trimming and J lost 0 bases, with 11 bases between them. The germline V gene has CDR1 SGHTA and CDR2 FQGNSA. The CDR3 is 15 residues long. For the CDR3, the DNA is TGTGCCAGCAGCCTCCACAGTAATAGCAATCAGCCCCAGCATTTT. Encoded protein: CASSLHSNSNQPQHF.

This clonotype showed up just once. V usage is TRBV25-1 and J usage is TRBJ1-5; D gene uncertain. V was pared by 3 bases and J by 4 bases, with 13 bases between. The germline gives CDR1 MGHDK, CDR2 SYGVNS. CDR3 length equals 15 residues. The CDR3 region has the DNA TGTGCCAGCAGTGAGTCGAGTTGGGAGAATCAGCCCCAGCATTTT. Its translation: CASSESSWENQPQHF.

The J gene is TRBJ1-5, the V gene TRBV19; D is unclear. The CDR3 has 13 residues. Germline CDR1 LNHDA, CDR2 SQIVND (reference sequence). The V gene lost 5 bases and the J gene lost 5 bases, with 10 bases spanning the gap. This CDR3 is CASSGGWHQPQHF. The CDR3 nucleotides read TGTGCCAGTAGTGGCGGATGGCATCAGCCCCAGCATTTT.

V gene TRBV5-6 combines with J gene TRBJ1-2; 10 positions agree with TRBD1. After removal of 0 bases from V and 6 bases from J, the junction contained 5 bases not matched to a gene. CDR1 is SGHDT, CDR2 YYEEEE, per germline. The CDR3 has 15 residues. Written as DNA, the CDR3 is TGTGCCAGCAGCTTGGAGGGACAGGGGCTGGATGGCTACACCTTC. Translation: CASSLEGQGLDGYTF.

This rearrangement joins TRBV19 to TRBJ2-1; 7 bases line up with TRBD1. Germline loops: CDR1 LNHDA, CDR2 SQIVND (reference sequence). The CDR3 is 14 residues long. J gave up 5 bases and V 4 bases, and 5 bases lay outside the gene matches. CDR3 sequence (DNA): TGTGCCAGTAGTAGAGGGGGCGTGAACAATGAGCAGTTCTTC. It is translated as CASSRGGVNNEQFF.